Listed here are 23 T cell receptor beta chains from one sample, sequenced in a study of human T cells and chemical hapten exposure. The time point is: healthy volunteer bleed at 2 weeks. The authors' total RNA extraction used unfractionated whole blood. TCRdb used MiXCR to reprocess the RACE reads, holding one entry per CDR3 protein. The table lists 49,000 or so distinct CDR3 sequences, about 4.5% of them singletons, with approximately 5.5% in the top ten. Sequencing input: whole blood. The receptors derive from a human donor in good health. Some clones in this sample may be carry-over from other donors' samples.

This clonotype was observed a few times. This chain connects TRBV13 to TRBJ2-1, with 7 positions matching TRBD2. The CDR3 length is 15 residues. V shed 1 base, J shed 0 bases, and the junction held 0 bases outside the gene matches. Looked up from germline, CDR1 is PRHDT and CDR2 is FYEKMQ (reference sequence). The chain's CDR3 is CASSLVAGSYNEQFF. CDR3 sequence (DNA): TGTGCCAGCAGCTTAGTAGCGGGCTCCTACAATGAGCAGTTCTTC.

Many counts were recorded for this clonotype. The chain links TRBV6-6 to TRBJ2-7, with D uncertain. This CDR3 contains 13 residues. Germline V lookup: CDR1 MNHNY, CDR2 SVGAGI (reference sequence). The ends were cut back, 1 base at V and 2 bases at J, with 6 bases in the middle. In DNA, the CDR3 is TGTGCCAGCAGTTACTGGGGAACCTACGAGCAGTACTTC. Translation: CASSYWGTYEQYF.

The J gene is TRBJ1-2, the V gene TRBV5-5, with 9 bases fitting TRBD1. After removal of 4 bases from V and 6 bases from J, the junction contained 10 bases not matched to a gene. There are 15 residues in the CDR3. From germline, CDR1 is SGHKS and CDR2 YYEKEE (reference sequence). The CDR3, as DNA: TGTGCCAGCAGCAGCGGGACAGGGTATTCTCATGGCTACACCTTC. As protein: CASSSGTGYSHGYTF.

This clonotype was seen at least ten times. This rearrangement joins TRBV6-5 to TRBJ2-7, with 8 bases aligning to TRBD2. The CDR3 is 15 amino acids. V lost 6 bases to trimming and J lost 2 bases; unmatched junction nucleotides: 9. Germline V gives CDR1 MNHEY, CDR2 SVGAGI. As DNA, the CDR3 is TGTGCCAGCAGGAAACCGGGACTAGAAACCTACGAGCAGTACTTC. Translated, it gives CASRKPGLETYEQYF.

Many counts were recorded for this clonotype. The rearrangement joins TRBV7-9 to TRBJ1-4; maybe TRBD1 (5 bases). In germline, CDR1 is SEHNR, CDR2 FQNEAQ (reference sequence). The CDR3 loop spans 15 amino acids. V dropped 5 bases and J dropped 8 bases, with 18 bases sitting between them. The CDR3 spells CASSTIRGRTEKLFF. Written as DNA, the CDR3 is TGTGCCAGCAGCACTATCCGGGGGAGGACGGAAAAACTGTTTTTT.

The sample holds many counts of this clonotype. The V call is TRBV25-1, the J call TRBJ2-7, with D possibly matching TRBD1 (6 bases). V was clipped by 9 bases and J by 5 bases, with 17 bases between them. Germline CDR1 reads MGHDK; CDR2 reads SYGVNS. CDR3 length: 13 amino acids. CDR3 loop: CASGEQGGHEQYF. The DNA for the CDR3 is TGTGCCAGTGGGGAACAGGGCGGCCACGAGCAGTACTTC.

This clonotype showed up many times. The CDR3 DNA follows: TGTGCCAGCAGCTCCCCCCGACAGTTTTCCAATGAAAAACTGTTTTTT. As protein: CASSSPRQFSNEKLFF. This rearrangement joins TRBV28 to TRBJ1-4, with a weak D call TRBD1 (5 bases). Germline assignment: CDR1 MDHEN and CDR2 SYDVKM. The CDR3 runs to 16 residues. V lost 6 bases to trimming and J lost 5 bases, with 19 bases between them.

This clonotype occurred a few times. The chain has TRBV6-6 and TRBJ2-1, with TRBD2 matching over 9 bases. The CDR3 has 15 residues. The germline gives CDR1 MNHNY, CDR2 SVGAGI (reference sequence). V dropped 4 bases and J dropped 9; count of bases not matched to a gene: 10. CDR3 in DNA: TGTGCCAGCAGTTTCACCGGGACTAGCTACGGTGAGCAGTTCTTC. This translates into CASSFTGTSYGEQFF.

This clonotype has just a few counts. The DNA for the CDR3 is TGTGCCAGCAGCTTAGCAGGGTTGGGTGAAAAACTGTTTTTT. Translated, it gives CASSLAGLGEKLFF. This rearrangement joins TRBV7-8 to TRBJ1-4; D unresolved. There are 14 residues in the CDR3. Trimming shortened V by 0 bases and J by 7 bases, and 9 bases separated the two germline ends. Germline assignment: CDR1 SGHVS and CDR2 FQNEAQ.

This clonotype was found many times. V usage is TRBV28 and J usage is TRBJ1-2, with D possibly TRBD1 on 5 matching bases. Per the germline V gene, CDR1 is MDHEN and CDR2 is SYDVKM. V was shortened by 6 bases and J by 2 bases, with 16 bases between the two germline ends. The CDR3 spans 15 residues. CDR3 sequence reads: CASSIPFGTNYGYTF. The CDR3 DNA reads TGTGCCAGCAGCATCCCGTTCGGGACCAACTATGGCTACACCTTC.

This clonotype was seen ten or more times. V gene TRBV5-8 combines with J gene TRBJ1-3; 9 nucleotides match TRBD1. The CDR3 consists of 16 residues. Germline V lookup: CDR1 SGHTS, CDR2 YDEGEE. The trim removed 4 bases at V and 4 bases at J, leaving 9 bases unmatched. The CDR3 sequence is CASSPGTGSVGNTIYF. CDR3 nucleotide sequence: TGTGCCAGCAGCCCCGGGACAGGGTCCGTCGGAAACACCATATATTTT.

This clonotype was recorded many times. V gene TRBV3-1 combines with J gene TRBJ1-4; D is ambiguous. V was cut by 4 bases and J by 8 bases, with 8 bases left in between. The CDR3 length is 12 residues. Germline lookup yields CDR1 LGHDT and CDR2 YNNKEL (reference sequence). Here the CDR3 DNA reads TGTGCCAGCAGCCCGGGAAGGGAAAAACTGTTTTTT. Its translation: CASSPGREKLFF.

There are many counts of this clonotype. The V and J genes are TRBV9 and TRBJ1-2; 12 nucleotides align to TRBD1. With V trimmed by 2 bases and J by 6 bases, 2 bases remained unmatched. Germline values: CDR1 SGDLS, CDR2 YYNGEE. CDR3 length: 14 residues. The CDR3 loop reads CASSVGDRGHGYTF. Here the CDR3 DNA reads TGTGCCAGCAGCGTCGGGGACAGGGGGCATGGCTACACCTTC.

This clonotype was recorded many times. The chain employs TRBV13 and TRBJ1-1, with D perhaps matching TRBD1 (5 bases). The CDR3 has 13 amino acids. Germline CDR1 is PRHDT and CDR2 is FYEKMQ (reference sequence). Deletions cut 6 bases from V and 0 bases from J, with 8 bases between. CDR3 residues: CASSIGVNTEAFF. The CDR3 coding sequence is TGTGCCAGCAGTATAGGGGTGAACACTGAAGCTTTCTTT. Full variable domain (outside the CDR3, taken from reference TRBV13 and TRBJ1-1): AAGVIQSPRHLIKEKRETATLKCYPIPRHDTVYWYQQGPGQDPQFLISFYEKMQSDKGSIPDRFSAQQFSDYHSELNMSSLELGDSALYFCASSIGVNTEAFFGQGTRLTVV.

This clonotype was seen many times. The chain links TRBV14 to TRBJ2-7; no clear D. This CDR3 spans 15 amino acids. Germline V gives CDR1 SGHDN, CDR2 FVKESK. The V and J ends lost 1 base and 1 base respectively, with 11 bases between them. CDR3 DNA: TGTGCCAGCAGCCAAGCGCGAGGTCGATCCTACGAGCAGTACTTC. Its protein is CASSQARGRSYEQYF.

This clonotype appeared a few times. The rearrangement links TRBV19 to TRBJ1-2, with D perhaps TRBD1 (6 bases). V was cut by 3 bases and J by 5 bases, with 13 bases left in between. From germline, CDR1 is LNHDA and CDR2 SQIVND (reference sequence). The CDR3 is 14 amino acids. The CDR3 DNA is TGTGCCAGTAGTATCCGAAGGACAGCATATGGCTACACCTTC. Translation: CASSIRRTAYGYTF. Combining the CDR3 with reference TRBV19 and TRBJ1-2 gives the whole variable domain DGGITQSPKYLFRKEGQNVTLSCEQNLNHDAMYWYRQDPGQGLRLIYYSQIVNDFQKGDIAEGYSVSREKKESFPLTVTSAQKNPTAFYLCASSIRRTAYGYTFGSGTRLTVV.

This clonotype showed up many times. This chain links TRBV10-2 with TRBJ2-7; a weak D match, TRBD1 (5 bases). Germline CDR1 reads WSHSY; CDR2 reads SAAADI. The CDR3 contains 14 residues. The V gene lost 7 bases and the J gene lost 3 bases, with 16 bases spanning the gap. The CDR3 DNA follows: TGCGCCAGCACCCAGGGTGGGTCTTACTACGAGCAGTACTTC. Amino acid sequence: CASTQGGSYYEQYF.

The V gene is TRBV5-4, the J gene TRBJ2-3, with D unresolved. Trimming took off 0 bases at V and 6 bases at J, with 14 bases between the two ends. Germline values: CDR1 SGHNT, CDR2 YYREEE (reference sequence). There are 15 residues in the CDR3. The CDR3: CASSLAGVVSDTQYF. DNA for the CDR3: TGTGCCAGCAGCTTGGCCGGAGTTGTATCGGATACGCAGTATTTT.

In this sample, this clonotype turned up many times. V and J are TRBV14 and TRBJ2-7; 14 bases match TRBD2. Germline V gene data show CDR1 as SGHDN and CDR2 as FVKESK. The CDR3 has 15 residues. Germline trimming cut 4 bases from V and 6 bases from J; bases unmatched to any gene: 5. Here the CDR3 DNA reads TGTGCCAGCAGCCGTCAAGGACTAGCGGGAGGCGAGCAGTACTTC. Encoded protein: CASSRQGLAGGEQYF.

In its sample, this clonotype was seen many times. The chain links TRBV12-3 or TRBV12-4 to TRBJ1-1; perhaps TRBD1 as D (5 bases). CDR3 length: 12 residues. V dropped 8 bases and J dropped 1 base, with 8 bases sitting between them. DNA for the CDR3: TGTGCCAGCGCAGGGACGAACACTGAAGCTTTCTTT. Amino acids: CASAGTNTEAFF.

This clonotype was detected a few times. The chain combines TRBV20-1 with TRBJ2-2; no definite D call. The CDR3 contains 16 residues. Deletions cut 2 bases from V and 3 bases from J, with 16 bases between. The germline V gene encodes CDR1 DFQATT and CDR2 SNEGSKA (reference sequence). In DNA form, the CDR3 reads TGCAGTGCTAGACCGACATGGACGGTAGACACCGGGGAGCTGTTTTTT. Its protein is CSARPTWTVDTGELFF.

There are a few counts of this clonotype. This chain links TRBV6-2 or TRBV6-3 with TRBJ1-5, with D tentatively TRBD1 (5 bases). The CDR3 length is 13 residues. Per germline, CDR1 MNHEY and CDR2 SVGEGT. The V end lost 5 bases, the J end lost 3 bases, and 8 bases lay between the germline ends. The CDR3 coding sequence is TGTGCCAGCAGTGTCGGGGCCAATCAGCCCCAGCATTTT. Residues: CASSVGANQPQHF.

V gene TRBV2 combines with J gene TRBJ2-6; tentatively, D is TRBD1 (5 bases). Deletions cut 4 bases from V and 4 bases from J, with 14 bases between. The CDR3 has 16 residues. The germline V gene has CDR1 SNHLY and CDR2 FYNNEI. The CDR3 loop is CASSAFQGAGANVLTF. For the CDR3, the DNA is TGTGCCAGCAGTGCTTTTCAGGGTGCCGGGGCCAACGTCCTGACTTTC.